This T cell receptor (beta chain) is from a study of blood T cell repertoires in COVID-19. The CDR3 spans 14 residues. V was trimmed by 6 bases and J by 4 bases, leaving 13 bases between them. Germline CDR1 SNHLY, CDR2 FYNNEI. Assay used: immunoSEQ multiplex PCR; TCRdb lists only in-frame clones, some missing. The sample carries over 100,000 clones, about four fifths recorded once. The chain combines TRBV2 with TRBJ1-5; perhaps TRBD1 as D (6 bases). The clonotype was recovered from a human donor in a cohort sampled during active COVID-19. Material for sequencing was peripheral blood. The CDR3 bases are TGTGCCAGCAGAGATACAGGGCTTAATCAGCCCCAGCATTTT. Translation: CASRDTGLNQPQHF.